This T cell receptor beta chain stems from a study of Tregs in tolerant kidney transplant recipients. Overall study findings and caveats: For some patients, primers changed over time, blocking nucleotide-level comparison. In tolerant patients, donor-specific Tregs outgrew total Tregs, suggesting antigen-driven expansion.

The length of the CDR3 is 15 residues. V was clipped by 5 bases and J by 11 bases; unmatched bases: 9. Germline CDR1 and CDR2: SGHTA and FQGNSA. Profiled with immunoSEQ multiplex PCR; TCRdb holds only in-frame clones, not every one. This table holds under 80,000 clones, roughly 88% found once. A remark on this clone: Its target is unknown.

Unstimulated Tregs (CD4+CD25+CD127-) and CD4+CD25- non-Tregs were sorted from PBMCs. J is TRBJ2-3 and V is TRBV7-2; 14 positions match TRBD2. Sequencing used Tregs from blood, obtained before the transplant. This TCR was sampled from a human donor who received a combined kidney and bone marrow transplant. CDR3 in amino acids: CASSPNHGLAGGQYF. CDR3 nucleotide sequence: TGTGCCAGCAGCCCTAACCACGGACTAGCGGGGGGGCAGTATTTT.